This T cell receptor beta chain derives from a study of T cells in localized non-small cell lung cancer. This CDR3 has 15 residues. Germline values: CDR1 SGHNT, CDR2 YYREEE (reference sequence). Trimming at V came to 1 base and at J to 2 bases, leaving 4 bases not matched to a gene. Assay: immunoSEQ multiplex PCR; the TCRdb copy retains only in-frame clones and omits some. This sample has roughly 67,000 clones, with 84% found just once. Broader study findings: Greater blood T cell density accompanied longer overall survival.

Worth noting for this clone: The antigen is not known.

The J gene is TRBJ2-3, the V gene TRBV5-4; 7 bases agree with TRBD1. This clonotype was sampled from a female donor older than 55 with stage I lung adenocarcinoma. The material was peripheral blood, obtained before any cancer treatment. In DNA, the CDR3 is TGTGCCAGCAGCTTGAACAGGGGTTCCACAGATACGCAGTATTTT. Translation gives CASSLNRGSTDTQYF.